This T cell receptor (beta chain) was retrieved from a study of blood T cell repertoires in COVID-19. Study details: The origin of the acute and convalescent COVID-19 samples was the United States, Italy and Spain. The analysed material was cDNA or gDNA that came from T cells, B-cell-depleted T cells, or PBMCs.

The data were produced by immunoSEQ multiplex PCR, yet TCRdb's version contains in-frame clones alone and is incomplete. This repertoire shows some 150,000 clones, approximately 84% found once; its top ten account for around 8%. The receptor was derived from a human donor in a cohort sampled during active COVID-19. The sequenced material came from peripheral blood.

The CDR3 DNA sequence: TGTGCCAGCAGCTTAGGGCCCGGGGGTGGCTACACCTTC. It is translated as CASSLGPGGGYTF. This chain joins TRBV7-2 and TRBJ1-2; D perhaps matches TRBD1 (5 bases). Germline CDR1 reads SGHTA; CDR2 reads FQGNSA. The CDR3 is 13 residues long. Trimming took 1 base from V and 7 from J, leaving 10 bases between them.